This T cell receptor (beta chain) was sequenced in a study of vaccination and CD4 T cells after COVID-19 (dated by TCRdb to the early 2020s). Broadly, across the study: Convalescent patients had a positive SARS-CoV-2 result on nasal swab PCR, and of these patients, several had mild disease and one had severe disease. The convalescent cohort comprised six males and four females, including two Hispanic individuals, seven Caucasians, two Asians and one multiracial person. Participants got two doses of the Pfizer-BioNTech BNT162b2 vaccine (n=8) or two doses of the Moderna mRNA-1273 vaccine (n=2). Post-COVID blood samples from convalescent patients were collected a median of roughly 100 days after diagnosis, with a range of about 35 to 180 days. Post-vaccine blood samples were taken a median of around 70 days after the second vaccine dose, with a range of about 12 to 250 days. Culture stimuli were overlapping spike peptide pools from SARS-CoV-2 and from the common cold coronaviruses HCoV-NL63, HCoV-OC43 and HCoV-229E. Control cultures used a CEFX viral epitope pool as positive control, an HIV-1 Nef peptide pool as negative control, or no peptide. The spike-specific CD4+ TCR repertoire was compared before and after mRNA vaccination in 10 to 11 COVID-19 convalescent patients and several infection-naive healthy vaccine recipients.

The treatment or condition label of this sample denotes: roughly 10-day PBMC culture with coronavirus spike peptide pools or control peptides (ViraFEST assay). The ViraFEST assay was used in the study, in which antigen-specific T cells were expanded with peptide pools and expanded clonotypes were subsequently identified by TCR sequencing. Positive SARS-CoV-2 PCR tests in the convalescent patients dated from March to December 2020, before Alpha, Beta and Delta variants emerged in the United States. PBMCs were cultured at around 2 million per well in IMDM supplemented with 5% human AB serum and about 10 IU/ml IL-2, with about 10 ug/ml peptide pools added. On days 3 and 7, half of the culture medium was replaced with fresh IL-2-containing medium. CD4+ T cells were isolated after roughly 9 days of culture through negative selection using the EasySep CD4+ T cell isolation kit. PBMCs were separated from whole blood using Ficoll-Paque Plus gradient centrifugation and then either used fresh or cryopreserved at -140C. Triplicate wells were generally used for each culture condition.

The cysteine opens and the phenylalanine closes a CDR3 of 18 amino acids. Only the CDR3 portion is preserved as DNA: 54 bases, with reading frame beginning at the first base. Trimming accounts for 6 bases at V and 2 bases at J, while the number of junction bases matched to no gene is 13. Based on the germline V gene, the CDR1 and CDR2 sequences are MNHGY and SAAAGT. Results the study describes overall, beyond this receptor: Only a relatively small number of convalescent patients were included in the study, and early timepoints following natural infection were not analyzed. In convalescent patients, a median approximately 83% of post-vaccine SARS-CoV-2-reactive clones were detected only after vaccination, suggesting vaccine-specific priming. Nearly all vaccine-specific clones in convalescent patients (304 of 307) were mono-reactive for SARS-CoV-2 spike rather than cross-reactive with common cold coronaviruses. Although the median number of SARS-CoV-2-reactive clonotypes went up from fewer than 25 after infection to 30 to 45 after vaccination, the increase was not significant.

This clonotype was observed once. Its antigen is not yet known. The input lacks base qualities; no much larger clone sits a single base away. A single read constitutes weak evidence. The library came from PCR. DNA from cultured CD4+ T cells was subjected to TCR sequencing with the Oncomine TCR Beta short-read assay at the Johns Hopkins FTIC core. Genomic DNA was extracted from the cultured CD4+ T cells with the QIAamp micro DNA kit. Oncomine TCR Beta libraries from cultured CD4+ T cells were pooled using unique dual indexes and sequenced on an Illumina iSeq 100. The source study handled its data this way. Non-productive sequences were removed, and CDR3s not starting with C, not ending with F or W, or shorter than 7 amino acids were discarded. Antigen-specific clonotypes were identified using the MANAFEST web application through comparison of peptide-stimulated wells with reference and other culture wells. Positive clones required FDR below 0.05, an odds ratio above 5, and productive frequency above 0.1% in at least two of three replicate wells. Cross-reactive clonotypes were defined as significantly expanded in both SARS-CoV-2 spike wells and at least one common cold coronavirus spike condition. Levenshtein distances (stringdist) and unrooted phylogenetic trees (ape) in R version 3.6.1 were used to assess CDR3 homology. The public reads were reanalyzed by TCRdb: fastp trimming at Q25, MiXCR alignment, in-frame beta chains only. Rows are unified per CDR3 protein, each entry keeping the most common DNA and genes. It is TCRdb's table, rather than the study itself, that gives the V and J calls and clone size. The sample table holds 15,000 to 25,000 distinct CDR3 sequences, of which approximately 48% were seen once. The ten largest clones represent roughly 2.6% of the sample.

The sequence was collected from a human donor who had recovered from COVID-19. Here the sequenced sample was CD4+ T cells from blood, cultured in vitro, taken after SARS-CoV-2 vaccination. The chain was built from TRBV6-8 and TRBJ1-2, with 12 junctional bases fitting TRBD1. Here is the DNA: TGTGCCAGCAGCCCACCCCCGGGACAGGGGGCCCTAAACTATGGCTACACCTTC. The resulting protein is CASSPPPGQGALNYGYTF.